This T cell receptor (beta chain) was observed in a study of blood T cell repertoires in COVID-19 (dated by TCRdb to the early 2020s). The study in broad terms: Collaborator samples came from the United States, Italy and Spain and covered acute and convalescent phases of COVID-19. HLA class I and class II types, where available, came from metadata supplied by the sample provider rather than from assay-based typing. The repertoires were made available in a free public database intended to serve as a resource for research on the immune response to SARS-CoV-2. Samples came from the ongoing ImmuneRACE study (first 160 participants) plus 1,254 subjects from 6 global collaborators. The dataset comprised deeply sampled blood TCRbeta repertoires from subjects exposed to, actively infected with, or recovered from COVID-19. The material from the prospective study consisted of cDNA or gDNA derived from T cells, B-cell-depleted T cells, or PBMCs. Nearly every sample came with metadata listing a de-identified subject ID, COVID-19 status, age in years and sex.

Participants in the prospective study were aged roughly 18 to 89 years, lived in about two dozen United States geographic areas, and enrolled through a virtual design. In the prospective study, cohorts were assigned on the basis of participant-reported clinical history obtained from a screening survey and a study questionnaire. Each participant in the prospective study had whole blood, serum and a nasopharyngeal or oropharyngeal swab collected by mobile phlebotomists. Prospective study participants could optionally give additional blood draws and questionnaires over an approximately 2-month period. Blood samples from the prospective study were shipped frozen or at room temperature prior to DNA extraction. The CDR3 covers 20 residues, taking in both the cysteine and the phenylalanine. The entry retains the CDR3 DNA only, 60 bases that are in frame from base 1. Per the germline V gene, KGHSH is the CDR1 and LQKENI is the CDR2. From V the trimming removes 1 base and from J it removes 3 bases, while the gene matches leave 18 bases of the junction unaccounted for.

TCRbeta CDR3 regions were amplified from genomic DNA using the immunoSEQ Assay, a bias-controlled multiplex PCR. Under the source paper's analysis protocol: Nucleated cell counts per sample were estimated from amplification of reference gene primers within the assay. To quantify the absolute abundance of each unique TCRbeta CDR3 rearrangement, sequence reads were collapsed and filtered. For each sample, productive Simpson clonality was calculated by taking the square root of Simpson's diversity index across productive rearrangements. Held by TCRdb, this immuneACCESS table contains in-frame sequences only and omits some clones. Under half of the omission traces to an unresolved V gene where checked; the cause of the rest is unknown. V and J calls plus clone size are reproduced from that table; the DNA served to infer D and trimming. This sample holds 200,000 to 250,000 clones; 80% to 90% were observed only once. The ten most abundant clones make up approximately 3.5% of the sample.

Overall study outcomes, separate from this receptor: The quantity of clinical and demographic metadata differed by source and by participant and was supplied without curation.

As for this clone: Its specific antigen is unknown. Base qualities were left out, and no much larger clone turns up one base away.

In this chain, TRBV18 is recombined with TRBJ1-3; 7 central nucleotides agree with TRBD1. Sample: PBMCs or T cells enriched from blood (not recorded which). The origin of this receptor is a woman under 30 in a cohort exposed to, infected with or recovered from COVID-19 (not recorded which). The CDR3 in this case is CASSPQSIPTGFESGNTIYF. The base sequence is TGTGCCAGCTCACCACAGTCCATCCCGACAGGGTTTGAGAGTGGAAACACCATATATTTT.